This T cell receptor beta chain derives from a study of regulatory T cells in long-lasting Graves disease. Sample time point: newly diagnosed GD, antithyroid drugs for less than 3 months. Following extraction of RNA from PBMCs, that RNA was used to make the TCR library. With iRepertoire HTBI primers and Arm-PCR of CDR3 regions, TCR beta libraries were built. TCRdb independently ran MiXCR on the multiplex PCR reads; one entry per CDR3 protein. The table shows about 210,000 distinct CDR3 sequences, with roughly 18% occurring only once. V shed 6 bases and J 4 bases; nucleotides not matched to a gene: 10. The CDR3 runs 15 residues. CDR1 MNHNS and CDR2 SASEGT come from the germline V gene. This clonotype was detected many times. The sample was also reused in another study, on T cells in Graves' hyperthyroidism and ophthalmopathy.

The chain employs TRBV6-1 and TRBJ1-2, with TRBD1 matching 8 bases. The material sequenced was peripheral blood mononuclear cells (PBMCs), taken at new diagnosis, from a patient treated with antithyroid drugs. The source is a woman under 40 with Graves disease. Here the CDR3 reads CASRPSFGQGYGYTF. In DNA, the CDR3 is TGTGCCAGCAGACCCAGCTTCGGACAGGGCTATGGCTACACCTTC.